This T cell receptor beta chain was captured in a study of blood T cell repertoires in COVID-19 (TCRdb year 2020). Looking at the study overall: Collaborator samples came from the United States, Italy and Spain and covered acute and convalescent phases of COVID-19. The material from the prospective study consisted of cDNA or gDNA derived from T cells, B-cell-depleted T cells, or PBMCs. The dataset comprised deeply sampled blood TCRbeta repertoires from subjects exposed to, actively infected with, or recovered from COVID-19. The repertoires were released in a freely available public database meant as a resource for research on the immune response to SARS-CoV-2. Samples came from the ongoing ImmuneRACE study (first 160 participants) plus 1,254 subjects from 6 global collaborators. A de-identified subject ID, COVID-19 status, age in years and sex were almost always included in the sample metadata. Where available, HLA class I and class II types were obtained from metadata supplied by the sample provider rather than from assay-based typing. Beyond this particular receptor, the publication reports: Clinical and demographic metadata were provided uncurated, with the amount varying by source and participant.

The CDR3 numbers 15 residues from cysteine through phenylalanine. The DNA shown is the 45-base CDR3, in frame from base 1. V loses 5 bases of germline sequence and J loses 3 bases, and the interval between the two ends is 14 bases. Via the germline V gene (reference sequence), CDR1 is LNHDA and CDR2 SQIVND. TCRbeta CDR3 regions were amplified from genomic DNA using the immunoSEQ Assay, a bias-controlled multiplex PCR. In the original analysis: Within the assay, amplification of reference gene primers was used to estimate how many nucleated cells each sample contained. To quantify the absolute abundance of each unique TCRbeta CDR3 rearrangement, sequence reads were collapsed and filtered. For each sample, productive Simpson clonality was calculated as the square root of Simpson's diversity index over productive rearrangements. TCRdb carries this immuneACCESS record with in-frame sequences only. Its versions omit some clonotypes, under half of them owing to an unresolved V gene in the studies checked, with the rest unexplained. The DNA gave D and trimming, while V, J and clone size come from that table. Counted in this sample were some 260,000 clones; about 68% of them appeared once. The biggest ten clones account for around 3.2% of the sample.

With respect to this clone: Its specific antigen is unknown. One base away there is no much larger clone; base qualities are not given.

Collaborating institutions collected whole blood in K2EDTA tubes following their own protocols. For TCRbeta analysis, collaborator samples were shipped as frozen whole blood, as isolated PBMCs, or as DNA extracted from either sample type. Recombination connected TRBV19 to TRBJ1-3; tentative D gene TRBD1, with 6 bases matching. This TCR derives from a woman of 80 years or more with acute or convalescent COVID-19. Material: peripheral blood. The CDR3 sequence is CASSYGDMVGNTIYF. The nucleotides read TGTGCCAGTAGTTACGGGGACATGGTTGGAAACACCATATATTTT.